Below, 10 T cell receptor beta chains from the same sample are listed, as sequenced in a study of blood T cells in healthy people across ages. Primers used in a second PCR of roughly 6 to 11 cycles were a sample-barcoded 5' primer and a J-beta primer mix. MiXCR was run by TCRdb on the 5' RACE reads, yielding one entry per CDR3 protein. The table has about 900,000 distinct CDR3 sequences, around two thirds seen once. Source material: blood. The receptors shown here come from a man aged 30 to 39 in good health.

This clonotype was seen only once. This chain connects TRBV29-1 to TRBJ2-7, with D perhaps matching TRBD1 (5 bases). Trimming removed 4 bases from V and 7 bases from J, with 20 bases in between. The germline gives CDR1 SQVTM, CDR2 ANQGSEA. The CDR3 covers 14 residues. Written as DNA, the CDR3 is TGCAGCGTTGGCCACCCGAGAAGGGGTTATGAGCAGTACTTC. Amino acids: CSVGHPRRGYEQYF.

This clonotype was counted only a few times. This chain links TRBV6-1 with TRBJ2-1; D could derive from TRBD1 or TRBD2 (5 bases each). With 7 bases removed from V and 1 base from J, the gap between germline ends came to 20 bases. Germline V CDR1 and CDR2: MNHNS, SASEGT. The CDR3 runs 17 residues. The CDR3 loop is CASTGTLGSISYNEQFF. The CDR3 DNA sequence: TGTGCCAGCACCGGGACCTTAGGCTCCATTTCCTACAATGAGCAGTTCTTC.

By share, this clonotype counts as medium-sized. The V call is TRBV6-2 or TRBV6-3, the J call TRBJ2-7, with TRBD1 identical over 7 bases. Germline CDR1 is MNHEY and CDR2 is SVGEGT. The CDR3 runs to 12 residues. V was clipped by 6 bases and J by 5 bases; unmatched bases: 4. In DNA, the CDR3 is TGTGCCAGCAGCCGACAGGGAAACGAGCAGTACTTC. Translated: CASSRQGNEQYF.

V usage is TRBV20-1 and J usage is TRBJ2-1; 8 nucleotides line up with TRBD2. The V and J ends lost 5 bases and 7 bases, in that order; junction bases with no gene match: 7. CDR1 is DFQATT and CDR2 is SNEGSKA in the germline V gene (reference sequence). The CDR3 totals 13 residues. For the CDR3, the DNA is TGCAGTGCTGGACATAGCGGGGCGAATGAGCAGTTCTTC. Translation gives CSAGHSGANEQFF.

The chain employs TRBV29-1 and TRBJ2-1, with D tentatively TRBD2 (6 bases). The germline V gene encodes CDR1 SQVTM and CDR2 ANQGSEA. The CDR3 extends over 13 amino acids. V dropped 5 bases and J dropped 2 bases, with 10 bases sitting between them. The CDR3 sequence: CSVRDSAYNEQFF. CDR3 nucleotides: TGCAGCGTTAGGGACTCAGCCTACAATGAGCAGTTCTTC.

This clonotype was found many times. This rearrangement joins TRBV6-1 to TRBJ2-7, with D possibly matching TRBD1 (6 bases). The germline V and J ends were trimmed by 2 bases and 4 bases, with 6 bases remaining between them. Germline CDR1 reads MNHNS; CDR2 reads SASEGT. The CDR3 covers 12 residues. The chain's CDR3 is CASSETGYEQYF. The CDR3, as DNA: TGTGCCAGCAGTGAAACAGGGTACGAGCAGTACTTC.

The chain recombines TRBV7-2 with TRBJ2-4; D is tentatively TRBD1 or TRBD2 (5 bases each). The J call is doubtful: the DNA matches TRBJ2-7 better. The CDR3 is 14 residues long. Germline CDR1 reads SGHTA; CDR2 reads FQGNSA. CDR3 protein: CASSKGRNSHEQYF. The CDR3 bases are TGTGCCAGCAGCAAGGGACGGAATTCCCACGAGCAGTACTTC.

The chain carries TRBV27 and TRBJ2-7; D is perhaps TRBD2 (6 bases). The end of the DNA fits TRBJ2-5 better, so the J call may be wrong. The CDR3 contains 13 residues. From germline, CDR1 is MNHEY and CDR2 SMNVEV (reference sequence). CDR3 region: CASSAMRGETQYF. The CDR3 DNA reads as TGTGCCAGCTCCGCCATGCGGGGAGAGACCCAGTACTTC.

V gene TRBV7-2 combines with J gene TRBJ2-7, with a possible D match to TRBD1 (5 bases). The CDR3 runs to 13 residues. Germline V gene lookup returns CDR1 SGHTA and CDR2 FQGNSA. V was clipped by 4 bases and J by 5 bases, with 12 bases between them. The CDR3 spells CASSSTAKDEQYF. CDR3 bases: TGTGCCAGCAGCTCGACAGCAAAAGACGAGCAGTACTTC.

In its sample, this clonotype was seen a few times. The chain couples TRBV10-3 to TRBJ1-6; D perhaps matches TRBD1 (6 bases). Looked up from germline, CDR1 is ENHRY and CDR2 is SYGVKD. Trimming removed 6 bases at V and 1 base at J, with 22 bases between. The CDR3 is 19 amino acids. The CDR3 loop reads CAIRQQGRELGSYNSPLHF. The DNA for the CDR3 is TGTGCCATCAGGCAACAGGGAAGAGAGCTCGGGTCCTATAATTCACCCCTCCACTTT.